Listed below are T cell receptor beta chains from one sample, sequenced in a study of cytomegalovirus exposure and HLA in healthy donors. Sequencing was performed with immunoSEQ multiplex PCR; in TCRdb, only in-frame clones are kept and a portion is missing. Among 150,000 to 200,000 clones, about an eighth were seen once, and the ten largest hold over 6.5%. Sequencing used PBMCs. These receptors were collected from a man aged 50 to 60 in good health and CMV-seropositive. Both conserved end residues are part of each CDR3. D genes are given only for firm matches. Some rows mark clone size as missing; the rest say once, few, many or name a class of expanded clone.

cdr3_aa cdr3_nt j_call clone_size v_call d_call
CASSLRTSGGWSSETQYF TGCGCCAGCAGCCTCCGGACTAGCGGGGGGTGGTCTTCAGAGACCCAGTACTTC TRBJ2-5 NA TRBV5-1 TRBD2
CASRPSGTSSTDTQYF TGTGCCAGCAGACCCTCCGGGACATCCAGCACAGATACGCAGTATTTT TRBJ2-3 NA TRBV5-4 NA
CASSSRTGGMLNEQFF TGTGCCAGCAGTTCCCGGACAGGGGGAATGTTGAATGAGCAGTTCTTC TRBJ2-1 NA TRBV25-1 TRBD1
CASRMDSSYNEQFF TGTGCCAGCAGAATGGACAGCTCCTACAATGAGCAGTTCTTC TRBJ2-1 few TRBV6-5 NA
CASSGNTGRNSPLHF TGCGCCAGCAGCGGAAATACAGGGCGTAATTCACCCCTCCACTTT TRBJ1-6 NA TRBV5-1 NA
CASSWRRVSGANVLTF TGTGCCAGCAGCTGGAGGAGGGTATCTGGGGCCAACGTCCTGACTTTC TRBJ2-6 NA TRBV11-3 NA
CASSPIGQASLAGNTIYF TGTGCCAGCTCACCAATTGGACAGGCCTCTTTGGCTGGAAACACCATATATTTT TRBJ1-3 few TRBV18 TRBD1
CASSPSRDRAPEAFF TGTGCCAGCAGCCCATCCCGGGACAGGGCCCCTGAAGCTTTCTTT TRBJ1-1 few TRBV11-3 TRBD1
CASSPPGLAPEQFF TGTGCCAGCAGTCCGCCGGGACTAGCGCCTGAGCAGTTCTTC TRBJ2-1 NA TRBV2 TRBD2
CASSRGGRQETQYF TGTGCCAGTTCTCGGGGGGGTAGGCAAGAGACCCAGTACTTC TRBJ2-5 few TRBV13 TRBD2
CASSLGGGDGNSPLHF TGTGCCAGCAGCTTGGGAGGGGGGGACGGGAATTCACCCCTCCACTTT TRBJ1-6 NA TRBV5-6 NA
CASSRDPGQGGTEAFF TGTGCCAGCAGCCGGGACCCGGGACAGGGGGGAACTGAAGCTTTCTTT TRBJ1-1 NA TRBV4-2 TRBD1
CIRQGAFNYGYTF TGTATTAGACAGGGGGCATTTAACTATGGCTACACCTTT TRBJ1-2 NA TRBV30 TRBD1
CAISESTSWDEQFF TGTGCCATCAGTGAGTCAACTAGCTGGGATGAGCAGTTCTTC TRBJ2-1 few TRBV10-3 NA
CASSQVRGAVQPQHF TGTGCCAGCAGCCAAGTTCGGGGGGCGGTTCAGCCCCAGCATTTT TRBJ1-5 few TRBV4-2 NA
CASSGGAQSFNYGYTF TGTGCCAGCAGCGGCGGGGCACAGAGCTTTAACTATGGCTACACCTTC TRBJ1-2 few TRBV7-2 NA
CASSPRQGIGGNTIYF TGTGCCAGCAGCCCCCGACAGGGGATCGGGGGAAACACCATATATTTT TRBJ1-3 NA TRBV9 TRBD1